This T cell receptor (beta chain) was identified in a study of T cell responses to AZD1222 COVID-19 vaccine. Study-wide results and caveats: The study reported that nearly half of spike-specific TCRs target unmutated variant regions.

The CDR3 runs 11 residues. The V end was cut by 4 bases, the J end by 1 base, with 4 bases between. Germline CDR1 is SQVTM and CDR2 is ANQGSEA. Notes on this clone: Its antigen is unknown.

The assay was immunoSEQ multiplex PCR, and TCRdb's table has in-frame clones only and misses some. This sample yields about 170,000 clones, of which about 83% are seen a single time; roughly 0.98% belongs to the top ten. The input for sequencing was peripheral blood, taken 28 days after the second AZD1222 dose. The clonotype originates from an adult who received the AZD1222 COVID-19 vaccine. The chain uses TRBV29-1 and TRBJ1-1; D is undetermined. The CDR3 bases are TGCAGCGTTGGTCAGAACACTGAAGCTTTCTTT. This encodes CSVGQNTEAFF. The complete variable domain, with remaining parts taken from reference TRBV29-1 and TRBJ1-1, reads SAVISQKPSRDICQRGTSLTIQCQVDSQVTMMFWYRQQPGQSLTLIATANQGSEATYESGFVIDKFPISRPNLTFSTLTVSNMSPEDSSIYLCSVGQNTEAFFGQGTRLTVV.